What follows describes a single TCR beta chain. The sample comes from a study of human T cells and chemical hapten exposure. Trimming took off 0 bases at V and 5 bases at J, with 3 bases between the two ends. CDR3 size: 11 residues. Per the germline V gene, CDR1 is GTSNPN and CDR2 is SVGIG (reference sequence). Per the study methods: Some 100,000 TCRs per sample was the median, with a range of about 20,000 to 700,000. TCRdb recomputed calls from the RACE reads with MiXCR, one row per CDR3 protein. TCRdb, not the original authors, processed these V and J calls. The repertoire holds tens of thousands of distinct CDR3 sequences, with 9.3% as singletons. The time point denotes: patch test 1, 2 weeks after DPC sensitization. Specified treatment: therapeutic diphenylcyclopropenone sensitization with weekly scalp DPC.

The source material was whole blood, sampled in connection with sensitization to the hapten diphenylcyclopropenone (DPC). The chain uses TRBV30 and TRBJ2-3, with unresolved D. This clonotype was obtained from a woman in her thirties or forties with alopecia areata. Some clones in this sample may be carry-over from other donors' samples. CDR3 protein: CAWSVRDTQYF. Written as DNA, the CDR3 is TGTGCCTGGAGTGTCAGAGATACGCAGTATTTT.